These 24 T cell receptor beta chains were all obtained from the same sample, sequenced in a study of cytomegalovirus exposure and HLA in healthy donors. The PCR used 60 Vbeta and 13 Jbeta primers. Data came from immunoSEQ multiplex PCR; TCRdb stores just in-frame clones and leaves some out. This sample's table has about 190,000 clones. Sequencing input: PBMCs. These receptors came from a man between 25 and 39 years old in good health and CMV-seronegative.

The V gene is TRBV7-2, the J gene TRBJ2-1; possibly TRBD2 for D (5 bases). The germline V gene has CDR1 SGHTA and CDR2 FQGNSA. The CDR3 is 15 amino acids. The V end lost 4 bases, the J end lost 6 bases, and 16 bases lay between the germline ends. CDR3 DNA: TGTGCCAGCAGCTCACCCGCCGGAGGACGCAATGAGCAGTTCTTC. Its protein product is CASSSPAGGRNEQFF.

The chain recombines TRBV7-9 with TRBJ1-1; D is ambiguous. V was clipped by 8 bases and J by 6 bases, with 16 bases between them. The CDR3 sequence is 13 residues long. Germline V gives CDR1 SEHNR, CDR2 FQNEAQ (reference sequence). CDR3 coding DNA: TGTGCCAGCTATAACGGGGTTAGCGCTGAAGCTTTCTTT. Its translation is CASYNGVSAEAFF.

The J gene is TRBJ2-7, the V gene TRBV5-1; TRBD1 matches 9 bases. J lost 0 bases, V lost 3 bases, and 4 bases had no gene match. The CDR3 consists of 15 residues. Germline CDR1 and CDR2: SGHRS and YFSETQ. CDR3 protein: CASSSQGAPSYEQYF. In DNA form, the CDR3 reads TGCGCCAGCAGCTCACAGGGGGCCCCCTCCTACGAGCAGTACTTC.

This chain links TRBV4-1 with TRBJ2-7, with TRBD2 as a possible D gene (6 bases). CDR3 length: 15 residues. Germline assignment: CDR1 MGHRA and CDR2 YSYEKL. The germline V and J ends were trimmed by 1 base and 6 bases, with 16 bases remaining between them. The CDR3 DNA sequence: TGCGCCAGCAGCCAAGTGTTAGTGGAGGGGTCCGAGCAGTACTTC. Translating gives CASSQVLVEGSEQYF.

The rearrangement joins TRBV7-6 to TRBJ1-1; no definite D call. This CDR3 contains 14 residues. The V and J ends lost 6 bases and 3 bases respectively, with 14 bases between them. CDR1 and CDR2 (germline): SGHVS, FNYEAQ. CDR3 nucleotides: TGTGCCAGCAGTTTAATGGAGGGTCACACTGAAGCTTTCTTT. Translated: CASSLMEGHTEAFF.

This chain connects TRBV6-5 to TRBJ2-3; TRBD1 matches at 9 bases. From germline, CDR1 is MNHEY and CDR2 SVGAGI. This CDR3 has 14 residues. Trimming took 5 bases from V and 2 from J; bases not matched to a gene: 2. The CDR3 region has the DNA TGTGCCAGCAGTGTACAGGGGGCCACAGATACGCAGTATTTT. Translated: CASSVQGATDTQYF.

About this clone: The same CDR3 also results from other DNA sequences found in this sample. This sequence joins TRBV18 and TRBJ2-1; 7 bases agree with TRBD2. Germline loops: CDR1 KGHSH, CDR2 LQKENI. This CDR3 is built from 15 residues. J gave up 0 bases and V 3 bases, and 2 bases lay outside the gene matches. Here the CDR3 reads CASSPRTSSYNEQFF. The CDR3 DNA sequence: TGTGCCAGCTCACCCCGGACTAGCTCCTACAATGAGCAGTTCTTC. Combining the CDR3 with reference TRBV18 and TRBJ2-1 gives the whole variable domain NAGVMQNPRHLVRRRGQEARLRCSPMKGHSHVYWYRQLPEEGLKFMVYLQKENIIDESGMPKERFSAEFPKEGPSILRIQQVVRGDSAAYFCASSPRTSSYNEQFFGPGTRLTVL.

The chain joins TRBV9 to TRBJ2-1; tentatively, D is TRBD1 (6 bases). Trimming pared 2 bases from V and 8 bases from J, leaving 17 bases between. Germline CDR1 reads SGDLS; CDR2 reads YYNGEE. The CDR3 contains 15 residues. The CDR3, as DNA: TGTGCCAGCAGCGTGAACGTAGGGGGTAGATATGAGCAGTTCTTC. It is translated as CASSVNVGGRYEQFF. The whole variable domain, filled in from reference TRBV9 and TRBJ2-1, reads DSGVTQTPKHLITATGQRVTLRCSPRSGDLSVYWYQQSLDQGLQFLIQYYNGEERAKGNILERFSAQQFPDLHSELNLSSLELGDSALYFCASSVNVGGRYEQFFGPGTRLTVL.

The gene calls are TRBV19 and TRBJ2-7; D ambiguous. Germline-derived CDR1 and CDR2 are LNHDA and SQIVND (reference sequence). This CDR3 contains 14 residues. Trimming removed 3 bases from V and 2 bases from J, with 11 bases in between. The DNA of the CDR3 is TGTGCCAGTAGTATTTCCCCGCAGGCCTACGAGCAGTACTTC. This translates into CASSISPQAYEQYF.

The chain links TRBV6-1 to TRBJ2-7; 8 bases agree with TRBD1. V lost 3 bases and J lost 11; bases outside the gene matches: 3. CDR1 is MNHNS, CDR2 SASEGT, per germline. The CDR3 runs to 11 residues. The CDR3 is CASSDPDREYF. The DNA of the CDR3 is TGTGCCAGCAGTGATCCGGACAGGGAGTACTTC.

The rearrangement links TRBV19 to TRBJ1-1; 9 bases agree with TRBD1. Germline values: CDR1 LNHDA, CDR2 SQIVND (reference sequence). The CDR3 totals 16 residues. The ends lost 5 bases at V and 0 bases at J; junction bases unmatched: 7. The CDR3, as DNA: TGTGCCAGTAGTGACCGGACAGGGGCCATGAACACTGAAGCTTTCTTT. Translating it yields CASSDRTGAMNTEAFF.

The chain couples TRBV7-2 to TRBJ1-1, with 12 nucleotides matching TRBD1. CDR1 and CDR2 from the germline V gene are SGHTA and FQGNSA. V trimming: 5 bases; J trimming: 11 bases; junction bases outside the gene matches: 6. The CDR3 spans 13 residues. The CDR3 sequence is CASSAGTGGEAFF. For the CDR3, the DNA is TGTGCCAGCAGCGCTGGGACAGGGGGCGAGGCTTTCTTT.

V and J are TRBV10-3 and TRBJ1-1; no clear D. Trimming removed 2 bases at V and 6 bases at J, with 16 bases between. This CDR3 contains 15 residues. Per germline, CDR1 ENHRY and CDR2 SYGVKD. For the CDR3, the DNA is TGTGCCATCAGTGAGGGATCGGGTCTCGTCTCTGAAGCTTTCTTT. Translating it yields CAISEGSGLVSEAFF.

The rearrangement uses TRBV11-2 and TRBJ1-5, with unresolved D. Trimming removed 6 bases from V and 4 bases from J, with 7 bases in between. The CDR3 extends over 12 amino acids. CDR1 SGHAT and CDR2 FQNNGV come from the germline V gene. CDR3 bases: TGTGCCAGCAGTCTCTTAAATCAGCCCCAGCATTTT. This sequence encodes CASSLLNQPQHF.

J is TRBJ1-6 and V is TRBV28, with 9 positions matching TRBD1. With V trimmed by 9 bases and J by 9 bases, 12 bases remained unmatched. From germline, CDR1 is MDHEN and CDR2 SYDVKM. This CDR3 is built from 15 residues. CDR3 residues: CASPGQGRGGSPLHF. The DNA for the CDR3 is TGTGCCAGTCCGGGACAGGGACGGGGGGGTTCACCCCTCCACTTT. Full variable domain (rest looked up from reference TRBV28 and TRBJ1-6): DVKVTQSSRYLVKRTGEKVFLECVQDMDHENMFWYRQDPGLGLRLIYFSYDVKMKEKGDIPEGYSVSREKKERFSLILESASTNQTSMYLCASPGQGRGGSPLHFGNGTRLTVT.

This chain joins TRBV5-1 and TRBJ2-3; the match to TRBD1 covers 8 bases. CDR1 and CDR2 from the germline V gene are SGHRS and YFSETQ. After removal of 5 bases from V and 3 bases from J, the junction contained 8 bases not matched to a gene. This CDR3 spans 15 amino acids. CDR3 in amino acids: CASSSQGAWTDTQYF. CDR3 in DNA: TGCGCCAGCAGTTCTCAGGGGGCATGGACAGATACGCAGTATTTT.

V usage is TRBV27 and J usage is TRBJ2-1; tentatively, D is TRBD2 (6 bases). The CDR3 has 15 residues. In germline, CDR1 is MNHEY, CDR2 SMNVEV (reference sequence). Trimming took off 4 bases at V and 0 bases at J, with 10 bases between the two ends. The CDR3 is CASSWGDLSYNEQFF. The CDR3 coding sequence is TGTGCCAGCAGTTGGGGGGACCTCTCCTACAATGAGCAGTTCTTC.

As to this clone: This specimen includes other DNA sequences encoding the same CDR3. V and J are TRBV4-1 and TRBJ1-1; D not resolved. The CDR3 runs 13 residues. The germline V and J ends were trimmed by 0 bases and 4 bases, with 6 bases remaining between them. Germline V gene lookup returns CDR1 MGHRA and CDR2 YSYEKL. The CDR3 here is CASSQDRGTEAFF. The CDR3 DNA reads as TGCGCCAGCAGCCAAGATCGGGGCACTGAAGCTTTCTTT.

J is TRBJ2-3 and V is TRBV11-3, with TRBD1 as a possible D gene (5 bases). The CDR3 sequence is 15 residues long. Germline V gene data show CDR1 as SGHNT and CDR2 as YENEEA. The V end was cut by 2 bases, the J end by 4 bases, with 13 bases between. The CDR3: CASSLRGPTADTQYF. CDR3 nucleotide sequence: TGTGCCAGCAGCTTACGAGGACCGACAGCAGATACGCAGTATTTT.

This chain connects TRBV2 to TRBJ2-1, with D possibly being TRBD1 (5 bases). Germline lookup yields CDR1 SNHLY and CDR2 FYNNEI. The length of the CDR3 is 16 residues. V was pared by 2 bases and J by 4 bases, with 15 bases between. CDR3 nucleotides: TGTGCCAGCAGTGAATATTCACTACCAGGGTACAATGAGCAGTTCTTC. Protein: CASSEYSLPGYNEQFF.

The rearrangement uses TRBV4-1 and TRBJ2-1; 9 bases match TRBD1. The CDR3 is made up of 14 amino acids. Trimming took 3 bases from V and 8 from J; bases not matched to a gene: 5. Germline V lookup: CDR1 MGHRA, CDR2 YSYEKL. The CDR3 coding sequence is TGCGCCAGCAGCCAGGGACGGACAGGGGATGAGCAGTTCTTC. Translation: CASSQGRTGDEQFF.

The chain links TRBV14 to TRBJ1-1; 8 positions agree with TRBD1. CDR3 length: 15 residues. CDR1 and CDR2 (germline): SGHDN, FVKESK. With V trimmed by 6 bases and J by 5 bases, 11 bases remained unmatched. CDR3 nucleotide sequence: TGTGCCAGCAGGACCACCGGGACAGGTGTAACTGAAGCTTTCTTT. Amino acid sequence: CASRTTGTGVTEAFF.

The rearrangement joins TRBV6-5 to TRBJ1-1, with D perhaps matching TRBD1 (6 bases). The germline V gene encodes CDR1 MNHEY and CDR2 SVGAGI. This CDR3 contains 14 residues. V was shortened by 2 bases and J by 2 bases, with 9 bases between the two germline ends. Here the CDR3 reads CASSYEQGNTEAFF. CDR3 coding DNA: TGTGCCAGCAGTTACGAACAGGGAAACACTGAAGCTTTCTTT.

The chain uses TRBV7-2 and TRBJ2-7; tentative D call: TRBD2 (6 bases). Trimming pared 1 base from V and 3 bases from J, leaving 16 bases between. This CDR3 is built from 16 residues. Germline CDR1 SGHTA, CDR2 FQGNSA. The CDR3 nucleotides read TGTGCCAGCAGCTTAGGTGGGAGGAGGGTCGTCTACGAGCAGTACTTC. Translated: CASSLGGRRVVYEQYF.